This TCR beta chain comes out of a study of blood T cells in healthy people across ages. Study summary: With template switching, about one barcoded beta molecule was captured per two T cells.

CDR1 and CDR2 from the germline V gene are MDHEN and SYDVKM. This CDR3 has 17 amino acids. V was pared by 5 bases and J by 3 bases, with 11 bases of the junction left unmatched. The draw of peripheral blood yielded ten milliliters from each donor. In each sample, at least 7 million PBMCs were isolated. Sample-barcoded 5' priming and a J-beta primer mix drove a second PCR of roughly 7 to 11 cycles. A single record per CDR3 protein comes from TCRdb applying MiXCR to the 5' RACE reads. The data contain about 290,000 distinct CDR3 sequences, about 25% of them singletons. The chain couples TRBV28 to TRBJ1-5; 9 bases match TRBD1. Sequencing was carried out using blood. This clonotype was obtained from a woman aged 70-85 years in good health. CDR3 nucleotide sequence: TGTGCCAGCAGTCCTCGACAGGGGGAGACCTTCAATCAGCCCCAGCATTTT. The encoded protein is CASSPRQGETFNQPQHF.